This paragraph reports one T cell receptor beta chain. This clonotype was observed a handful of times. The target of this receptor is not known. No clone much larger than this one lies a single base away; base qualities are absent. The sequencer was an Illumina HiSeq 1500. TCRdb took the public reads, trimmed them with fastp at Q25, ran MiXCR for clone calling and kept in-frame beta chains. Each record represents a unique CDR3 protein, reported with the most common genes and DNA among its rows. This sample lists some 680,000 distinct CDR3 sequences; approximately 40% were detected once. The top ten hold more than 2.5% of the sample. This record comes from a study of T cell repertoires in cytomegalovirus infection (dated by TCRdb to between 2017 and 2020). Turning to the overall study: The HLA type of each donor mattered for the analysis, because public TCR beta signatures pointed to carriage of CMV infection along with the matching HLA type.

V lost 5 bases and J lost 5 bases, and the count of bases not matched to a germline gene is 14. The CDR3, cysteine through phenylalanine, is 17 amino acids long. Only the CDR3 DNA stays, 51 bases, in frame from base 1. Study-wide findings and limitations: In both this cohort and an independent roughly 400-donor cohort, the cumulative frequency of public TCR beta family members distinguished carriers of CMV infection plus the relevant HLA type. The ex vivo response was dominated by HLA-C-restricted CMV-specific TCR beta clonotypes, which also provided the single most frequent clonotype in two of eight donors.

Sequencing was done on a sample of PBMCs. Recombination joined TRBV12-3 or TRBV12-4 with TRBJ2-2; the central 7 bases match TRBD2. This receptor was identified in a human donor in good health (CMV status not recorded). Some clones in this sample may be carry-over from other donors' samples. The DNA sequence follows: TGTGCCAGCAGTCGAGGGTCAAGGGATAGCGGGACCGGGGAGCTGTTTTTT. Translation gives CASSRGSRDSGTGELFF.